The sequence of this T cell receptor beta chain was determined in a study of tissue T cells after allogeneic stem cell transplantation. The study's findings and limits: Only a limited share of tissue TCRs appeared in blood or spleen.

Losses at the gene ends were 2 bases for V and 5 bases for J; bases not matched to a gene: 9. CDR1 MNHEY and CDR2 SVGAGI come from the germline V gene. The CDR3 is made up of 16 amino acids. There are a few counts of this clone. The antigen is not known. Sequencing used immunoSEQ multiplex PCR; TCRdb keeps in-frame clones, though not all of them. The sample contains about 6,700 clones, roughly three quarters of which appear only once. The origin of this receptor is an older male patient with steroid-refractory graft-versus-host disease after an allogeneic stem cell transplant. Some T cells here may be from the graft donor. Sequences were derived from skin, sampled at autopsy. The chain links TRBV6-5 to TRBJ2-3, with TRBD1 identical over 8 bases. Written as DNA, the CDR3 is TGTGCCAGCAGTTACGGGACAGGAACACAGATAGATACGCAGTATTTT. Protein: CASSYGTGTQIDTQYF.